This T cell receptor (beta chain) was captured in a study of post-analysis software for immune sequencing data. Study-level information: The disease courses spanned relapsing-remitting, secondary progressive and progressive-relapsing forms of multiple sclerosis. Overall study results and limits: There was significantly lower normalized Chao1 diversity in multiple sclerosis patients than in controls. By F measure, strong co-clustering occurred among samples prepared in the same batch. Five or six TRBV segments (TRBV5-6, TRBV5-1 and TRBV20-1 among them) occurred more frequently in patients than in controls.

Prepared TCR beta cDNA libraries contained unique molecular identifiers. T cells numbering roughly 0.85 to 11 million gave rise to 500,000 to 600,000 cDNA molecules. TCRdb called the PCR reads again in MiXCR, with one record for every CDR3 protein. The repertoire holds approximately 730,000 distinct CDR3 sequences, around 45% seen once, with roughly 4.9% in the top ten. The CDR3 contains 13 residues. With V trimmed by 10 bases and J by 3 bases, 9 bases remained unmatched. Germline V CDR1 and CDR2: MNHNY, SVGAGI (reference sequence). This clonotype has just a few counts. The antigen is unknown. The chain carries TRBV6-6 and TRBJ2-7, with TRBD2 matching 7 bases. Sequenced sample: blood. This clonotype originated in a girl aged 5 to 17 with multiple sclerosis. CDR3 sequence reads: CAIQSGADYEQYF. CDR3 DNA sequence: TGTGCCATACAGAGCGGGGCGGACTACGAGCAGTACTTC.